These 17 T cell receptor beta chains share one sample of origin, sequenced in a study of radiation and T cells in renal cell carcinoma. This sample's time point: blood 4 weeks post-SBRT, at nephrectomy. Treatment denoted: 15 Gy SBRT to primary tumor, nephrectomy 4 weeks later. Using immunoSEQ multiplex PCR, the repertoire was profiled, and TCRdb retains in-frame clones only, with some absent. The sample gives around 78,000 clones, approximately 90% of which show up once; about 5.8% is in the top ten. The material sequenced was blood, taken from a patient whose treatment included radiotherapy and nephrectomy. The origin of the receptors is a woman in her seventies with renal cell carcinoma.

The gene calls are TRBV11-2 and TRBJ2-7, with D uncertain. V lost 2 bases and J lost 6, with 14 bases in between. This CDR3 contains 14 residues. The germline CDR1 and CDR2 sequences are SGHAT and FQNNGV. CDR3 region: CASSLIGVAIEQYF. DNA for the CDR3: TGTGCCAGCAGCTTAATTGGGGTGGCAATCGAGCAGTACTTC.

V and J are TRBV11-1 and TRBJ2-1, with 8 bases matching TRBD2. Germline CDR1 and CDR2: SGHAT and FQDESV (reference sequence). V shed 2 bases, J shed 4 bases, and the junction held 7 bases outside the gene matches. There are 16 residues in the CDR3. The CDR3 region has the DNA TGTGCCAGCAGCTTATATGACGGGGGGGCGTACAATGAGCAGTTCTTC. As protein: CASSLYDGGAYNEQFF.

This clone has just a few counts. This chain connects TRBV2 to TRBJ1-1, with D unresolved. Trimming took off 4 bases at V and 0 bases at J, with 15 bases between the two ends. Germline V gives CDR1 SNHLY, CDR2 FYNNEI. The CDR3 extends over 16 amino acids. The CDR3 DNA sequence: TGTGCCAGCAGTGCTAGGATCGGTTCTATGAACACTGAAGCTTTCTTT. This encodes CASSARIGSMNTEAFF.

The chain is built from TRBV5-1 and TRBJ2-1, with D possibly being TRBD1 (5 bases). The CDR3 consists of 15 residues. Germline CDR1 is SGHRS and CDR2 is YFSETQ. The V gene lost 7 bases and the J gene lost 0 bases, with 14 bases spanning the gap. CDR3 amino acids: CASSLGQSSYNEQFF. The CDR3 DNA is TGCGCCAGCTCCCTTGGACAAAGCTCCTACAATGAGCAGTTCTTC.

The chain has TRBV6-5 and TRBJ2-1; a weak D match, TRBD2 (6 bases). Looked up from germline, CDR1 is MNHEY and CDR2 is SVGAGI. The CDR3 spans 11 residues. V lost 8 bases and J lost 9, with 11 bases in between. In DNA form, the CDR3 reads TGTGCCAGCGGGGTGGGAGGTGAGCAGTTCTTC. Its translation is CASGVGGEQFF.

CDR3 region: CAWKGFQREQYF. In nucleotides, the CDR3 is TGTGCCTGGAAGGGTTTCCAGCGCGAGCAGTACTTC. J is TRBJ2-7 and V is TRBV30; D ambiguous. This CDR3 is built from 12 residues. V was shortened by 4 bases and J by 6 bases, with 13 bases between the two germline ends. Germline CDR1 is GTSNPN and CDR2 is SVGIG (reference sequence).

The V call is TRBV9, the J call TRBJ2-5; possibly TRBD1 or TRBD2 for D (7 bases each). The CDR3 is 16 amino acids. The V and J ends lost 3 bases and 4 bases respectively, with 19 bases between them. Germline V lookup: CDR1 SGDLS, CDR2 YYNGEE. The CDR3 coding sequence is TGTGCCAGCAGCGAGGGAGGGGGCGCTGGGAGAGAGACCCAGTACTTC. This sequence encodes CASSEGGGAGRETQYF.

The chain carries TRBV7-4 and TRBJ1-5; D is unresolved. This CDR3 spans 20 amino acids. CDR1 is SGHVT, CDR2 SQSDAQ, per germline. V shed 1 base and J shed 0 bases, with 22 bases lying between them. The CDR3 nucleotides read TGTGCCAGCAGCTTAGAGGAGATGTTGGGCAAAATCTATAGCAATCAGCCCCAGCATTTT. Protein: CASSLEEMLGKIYSNQPQHF.

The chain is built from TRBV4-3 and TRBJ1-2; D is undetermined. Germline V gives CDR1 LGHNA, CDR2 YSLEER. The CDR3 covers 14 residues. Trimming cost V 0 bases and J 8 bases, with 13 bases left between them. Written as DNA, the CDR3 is TGCGCCAGCAGCCAAGACGAGGGTTTGGGGGGCTACACCTTC. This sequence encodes CASSQDEGLGGYTF.

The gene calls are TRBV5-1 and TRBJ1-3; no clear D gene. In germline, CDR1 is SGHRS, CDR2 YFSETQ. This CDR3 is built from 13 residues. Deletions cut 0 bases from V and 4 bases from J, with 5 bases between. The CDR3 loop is CASSLDGGNTIYF. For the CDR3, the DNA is TGCGCCAGCAGCTTGGACGGGGGAAACACCATATATTTT.

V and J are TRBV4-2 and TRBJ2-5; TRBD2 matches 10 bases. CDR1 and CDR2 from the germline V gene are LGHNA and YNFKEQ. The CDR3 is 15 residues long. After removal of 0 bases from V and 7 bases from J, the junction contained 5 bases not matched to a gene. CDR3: CASSQDGAGGVTQYF. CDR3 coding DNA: TGTGCCAGCAGCCAAGATGGAGCGGGGGGGGTGACCCAGTACTTC.

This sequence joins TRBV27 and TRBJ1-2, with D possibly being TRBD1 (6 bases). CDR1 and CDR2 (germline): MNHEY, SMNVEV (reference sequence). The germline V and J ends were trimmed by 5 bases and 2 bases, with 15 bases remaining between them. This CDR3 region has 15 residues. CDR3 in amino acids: CASSPLETGNYGYTF. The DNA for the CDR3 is TGTGCCAGCAGTCCACTTGAGACAGGAAACTATGGCTACACCTTC.

The CDR3 DNA sequence: TGTGCCAGCAGCCGCGAAACGATGGGACCGAACACTGAAGCTTTCTTT. The encoded protein is CASSRETMGPNTEAFF. The chain couples TRBV5-4 to TRBJ1-1; D might be TRBD1 (5 bases). Germline V gene sequence: CDR1 SGHNT, CDR2 YYREEE (reference sequence). Trimming shortened V by 4 bases and J by 1 base, and 17 bases separated the two germline ends. The CDR3 runs 16 residues. The full variable domain, in which reference TRBV5-4 and TRBJ1-1 provide the parts outside the CDR3, is ETGVTQSPTHLIKTRGQQVTLRCSSQSGHNTVSWYQQALGQGPQFIFQYYREEENGRGNFPPRFSGLQFPNYSSELNVNALELDDSALYLCASSRETMGPNTEAFFGQGTRLTVV.

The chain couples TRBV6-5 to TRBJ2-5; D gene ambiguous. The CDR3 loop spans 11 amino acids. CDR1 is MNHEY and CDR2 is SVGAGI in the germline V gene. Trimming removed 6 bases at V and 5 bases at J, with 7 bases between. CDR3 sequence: CASSKRETQYF. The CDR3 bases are TGTGCCAGCAGCAAACGGGAGACCCAGTACTTC.

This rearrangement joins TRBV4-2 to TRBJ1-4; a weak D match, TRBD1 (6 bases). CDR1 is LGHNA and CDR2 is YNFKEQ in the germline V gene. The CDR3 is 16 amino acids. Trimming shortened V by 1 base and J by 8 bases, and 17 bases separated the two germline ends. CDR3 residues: CASSQVSGTRIEKLFF. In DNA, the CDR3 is TGTGCCAGCAGCCAAGTATCCGGGACAAGGATAGAAAAACTGTTTTTT.

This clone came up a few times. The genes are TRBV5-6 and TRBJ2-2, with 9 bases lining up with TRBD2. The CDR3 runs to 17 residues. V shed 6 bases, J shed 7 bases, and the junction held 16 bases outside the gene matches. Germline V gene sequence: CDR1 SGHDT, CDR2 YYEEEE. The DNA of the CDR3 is TGTGCCAGCACCTTAGGGCGCGGGGGGGCGAGGATCGGGGAGCTGTTTTTT. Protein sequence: CASTLGRGGARIGELFF.

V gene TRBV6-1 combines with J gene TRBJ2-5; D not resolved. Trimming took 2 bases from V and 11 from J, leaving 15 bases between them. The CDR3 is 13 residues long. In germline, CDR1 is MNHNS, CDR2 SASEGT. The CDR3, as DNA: TGTGCCAGCAGTGAAACAGTTTTTAGTGTGCAGTACTTC. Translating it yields CASSETVFSVQYF.